The source of this T cell receptor beta chain is a study of blood T cell repertoires in COVID-19. Study-wide background: Researchers got acute and convalescent COVID-19 samples from the United States, Italy and Spain.

As handled by the study authors: Researchers report that nucleated cell counts were estimated from reference gene primer amplification. TCRdb keeps only in-frame clones here, not all; method: immunoSEQ multiplex PCR. From that table come the V and J calls and clone size; the DNA was used to work out D and trimming. Among around 290,000 clones, 75% to 90% were seen once, and the ten largest hold about 4.2%. Trimming stripped 4 bases from V and 4 bases from J, with 8 bases between. Germline CDR1 SGDLS, CDR2 YYNGEE. This CDR3 region has 12 residues. Material: peripheral blood. This TCR was sampled from a man aged 35-49 years with acute or convalescent COVID-19. The rearrangement links TRBV9 to TRBJ1-1, with D tentatively TRBD1 (6 bases). CDR3 nucleotide sequence: TGTGCCAGCAGCAAAGGGGGCACTGAAGCTTTCTTT. Encoded protein: CASSKGGTEAFF. The full variable domain, its missing parts supplied by reference TRBV9 and TRBJ1-1, is DSGVTQTPKHLITATGQRVTLRCSPRSGDLSVYWYQQSLDQGLQFLIQYYNGEERAKGNILERFSAQQFPDLHSELNLSSLELGDSALYFCASSKGGTEAFFGQGTRLTVV.